This T cell receptor (beta chain) derives from a study of blood T cell repertoires in COVID-19. Looking at the study overall: The samples span acute and convalescent COVID-19 from the United States, Italy and Spain. PBMCs, B-cell-depleted T cells, or T cells were the source of the cDNA or gDNA that made up the material.

The CDR3 contains 11 residues. The V gene end was trimmed by 7 bases and the J gene end by 7 bases; junction bases not matched to a gene: 6. Germline assignment: CDR1 DFQATT and CDR2 SNEGSKA (reference sequence). Authors' methods: Amplification of reference gene primers was used by the study to estimate nucleated cell counts. Sequencing was performed with immunoSEQ multiplex PCR; in TCRdb, only in-frame clones are kept and a portion is missing. The DNA gave D and trimming, while V, J and clone size come from that table. In the table there are 35,000 to 45,000 clones, around 91% of which are singletons.

The specimen was peripheral blood. This receptor was taken from a man aged 50 to 60 with active COVID-19. V is TRBV20-1 and J is TRBJ2-7, with 8 bases that match TRBD1. The CDR3 loop is CSVTGDWEQYF. The CDR3 bases are TGCAGTGTGACAGGGGACTGGGAGCAGTACTTC.